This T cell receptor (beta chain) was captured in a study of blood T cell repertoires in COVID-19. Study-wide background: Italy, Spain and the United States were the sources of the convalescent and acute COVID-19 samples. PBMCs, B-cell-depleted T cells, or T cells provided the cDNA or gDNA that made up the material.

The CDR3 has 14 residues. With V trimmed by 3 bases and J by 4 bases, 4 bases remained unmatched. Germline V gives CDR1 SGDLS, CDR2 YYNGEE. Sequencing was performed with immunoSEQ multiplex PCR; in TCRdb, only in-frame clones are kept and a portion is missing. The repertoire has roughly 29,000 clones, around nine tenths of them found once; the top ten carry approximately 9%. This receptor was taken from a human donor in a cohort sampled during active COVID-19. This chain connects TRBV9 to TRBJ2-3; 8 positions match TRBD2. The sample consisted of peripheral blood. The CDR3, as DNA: TGTGCCAGCAGCGGTGGACTAGCCCCAGATACGCAGTATTTT. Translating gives CASSGGLAPDTQYF.